The sequence of this T cell receptor beta chain was determined in a study of control samples from healthy donors and cancer patients. CDR1 and CDR2 (germline): MNHEY, SVGAGI. J lost 1 base, V lost 4 bases, and 4 bases had no gene match. The CDR3 length is 16 residues. The repertoire was sequenced with immunoSEQ multiplex PCR; TCRdb's copy has only in-frame clones and lacks some. The table lists 98,000 or so clones, approximately 84% of them singletons. Only a few counts were recorded for this clone. The TCR sequence derives from a man younger than 35 in good health. V and J are TRBV6-5 and TRBJ1-1, with 12 bases fitting TRBD1. The sample was blood. The DNA for the CDR3 is TGTGCCAGCAGTTTGGGACAGGGGGCCGGGAACACTGAAGCTTTCTTT. It yields the protein CASSLGQGAGNTEAFF.